The 26 T cell receptor beta chains given below trace back to one sample, sequenced in a study of blood T cells in healthy people across ages. Combining a sample-barcoded 5' primer with a J-beta primer mix, a second PCR ran for about 7 to 12 cycles. TCRdb reprocessed the 5' RACE reads with MiXCR, giving one entry per CDR3 protein. The sample lists about 290,000 distinct CDR3 sequences, less than 30% seen once, with approximately 29% in the top ten. The sample taken for sequencing was blood. All receptors derive from a woman aged 70-85 years in good health.

The V call is TRBV24-1, the J call TRBJ2-1; TRBD1 might be the D (6 bases). The CDR3 spans 18 residues. Germline V gene lookup returns CDR1 KGHDR and CDR2 SFDVKD. Trimming removed 3 bases from V and 6 bases from J, with 23 bases in between. The chain's CDR3 is CATSDPRPGRDNVNEQFF. In nucleotides, the CDR3 is TGTGCCACCAGTGATCCCCGCCCGGGACGGGACAACGTCAATGAGCAGTTCTTC.

This clonotype was seen many times. This chain joins TRBV11-1 and TRBJ1-1; possible D gene TRBD1, 5 bases. This CDR3 has 16 residues. The germline gives CDR1 SGHAT, CDR2 FQDESV (reference sequence). V lost 5 bases and J 1 base, leaving 17 bases between the germline ends. In DNA, the CDR3 is TGTGCCAGCAGCAAAGAGGGCCTGGGGACGAACACTGAAGCTTTCTTT. This translates into CASSKEGLGTNTEAFF. The full variable domain, with the rest looked up from reference TRBV11-1 and TRBJ1-1, is EAEVAQSPRYKITEKSQAVAFWCDPISGHATLYWYRQILGQGPELLVQFQDESVVDDSQLPKDRFSAERLKGVDSTLKIQPAELGDSAMYLCASSKEGLGTNTEAFFGQGTRLTVV.

This clonotype was seen repeatedly, ten times or more. This rearrangement joins TRBV29-1 to TRBJ1-4; possibly TRBD1 for D (5 bases). The V and J ends lost 4 bases and 6 bases respectively, with 12 bases between them. This CDR3 comprises 13 residues. Germline assignment: CDR1 SQVTM and CDR2 ANQGSEA. CDR3 protein: CSVVGPGDEKLFF. The CDR3 bases are TGCAGCGTTGTGGGACCCGGCGATGAAAAACTGTTTTTT.

V gene TRBV12-3 or TRBV12-4 combines with J gene TRBJ1-5; unclear D gene. V dropped 6 bases and J dropped 4 bases, with 10 bases sitting between them. The CDR3 is 13 amino acids. Written as DNA, the CDR3 is TGTGCCAGCAGCCGTTCCGAGAATCAGCCCCAGCATTTT. Residues: CASSRSENQPQHF.

The V and J genes are TRBV5-1 and TRBJ1-1; D gene ambiguous. The V gene's germline CDR1 is SGHRS and CDR2 YFSETQ. The CDR3 spans 13 residues. V was pared by 7 bases and J by 2 bases, with 12 bases between. The CDR3 region has the DNA TGCGCCAGCCGACCCGCTCTCAACACTGAAGCTTTCTTT. Translating gives CASRPALNTEAFF.

The rearrangement uses TRBV12-3 or TRBV12-4 and TRBJ2-1; possible D gene TRBD2, 6 bases. The CDR3 loop spans 16 amino acids. V gave up 7 bases and J gave up 1 base, with 17 bases separating them. The CDR3 sequence: CASTLGGRKSYNEQFF. As DNA, the CDR3 is TGTGCCAGCACCCTGGGGGGACGCAAATCCTACAATGAGCAGTTCTTC.

This clonotype has just a few counts. The V gene is TRBV5-1, the J gene TRBJ1-3; tentatively, D is TRBD1 (6 bases). CDR3 length: 15 amino acids. Germline V gene sequence: CDR1 SGHRS, CDR2 YFSETQ. Trimming stripped 1 base from V and 6 bases from J, with 14 bases between. CDR3 sequence: CASSLSLGAENTIYF. The CDR3 DNA reads TGCGCCAGCAGCTTGTCATTGGGGGCAGAAAACACCATATATTTT. The whole variable domain, remainder taken from reference TRBV5-1 and TRBJ1-3, is KAGVTQTPRYLIKTRGQQVTLSCSPISGHRSVSWYQQTPGQGLQFLFEYFSETQRNKGNFPGRFSGRQFSNSRSEMNVSTLELGDSALYLCASSLSLGAENTIYFGEGSWLTVV.

This clonotype was seen a few times. V and J are TRBV7-9 and TRBJ2-5; 9 bases align to TRBD2. The DNA end lines up better with TRBJ2-1; the J call may be wrong. The CDR3 is made up of 14 amino acids. Germline CDR1 is SEHNR and CDR2 is FQNEAQ (reference sequence). CDR3 loop: CASRRLADINEQFF. CDR3 DNA sequence: TGTGCCAGCAGGCGACTAGCGGACATCAATGAGCAGTTCTTC.

The rearrangement joins TRBV20-1 to TRBJ2-1; D not certain. Looked up from germline, CDR1 is DFQATT and CDR2 is SNEGSKA (reference sequence). This CDR3 contains 13 residues. V dropped 6 bases and J dropped 0 bases, with 9 bases sitting between them. The CDR3 is CSARGRSYNEQFF. As DNA, the CDR3 is TGCAGTGCCCGCGGCCGCTCCTACAATGAGCAGTTCTTC.

This clonotype occurred a few times. Here the CDR3 omits its conserved ending phenylalanine or tryptophan, so a read error is the likely source. The chain joins TRBV29-1 to TRBJ1-1; tentatively, D is TRBD1 (5 bases). The germline CDR1 and CDR2 sequences are SQVTM and ANQGSEA. CDR3 length: 10 amino acids. V was shortened by 4 bases and J by 10 bases, with 10 bases between the two germline ends. CDR3 in amino acids: CSVGGGGAFS. Here the CDR3 DNA reads TGCAGCGTTGGCGGGGGGGGAGCTTTCTCT.

This clonotype occurred a few times. Here the CDR3 DNA reads TGTGCCAGCAGCTTACAGGGGCGCACTGAAGCTTTCTTT. Translation: CASSLQGRTEAFF. The chain employs TRBV7-2 and TRBJ1-1; possible D gene TRBD1, 6 bases. Germline V gene data show CDR1 as SGHTA and CDR2 as FQGNSA. V shed 2 bases and J shed 4 bases, with 8 bases lying between them. The CDR3 length is 13 residues.

This clonotype occurred once. This chain connects TRBV3-1 to TRBJ1-1, with D hard to call. The CDR3 consists of 15 residues. Trimming removed 3 bases from V and 1 base from J, with 12 bases in between. Per the germline V gene, CDR1 is LGHDT and CDR2 is YNNKEL (reference sequence). CDR3 bases: TGTGCCAGCAGCCATAGATGGGGTCGGAACACTGAAGCTTTCTTT. Its protein product is CASSHRWGRNTEAFF.

The table lists this clonotype with a few counts. The V call is TRBV5-1, the J call TRBJ1-1; no clear D gene. Germline assignment: CDR1 SGHRS and CDR2 YFSETQ. V lost 2 bases to trimming and J lost 0 bases, with 17 bases between them. The CDR3 runs to 17 residues. The CDR3 protein is CASSFGRDFFMNTEAFF. Written as DNA, the CDR3 is TGCGCCAGCAGCTTTGGAAGGGATTTTTTTATGAACACTGAAGCTTTCTTT.

In this sample, this clonotype turned up a few times. This sequence joins TRBV2 and TRBJ1-4; a weak D match, TRBD1 (6 bases). V gave up 10 bases and J gave up 5 bases, with 14 bases separating them. This CDR3 is built from 13 residues. The V gene's germline CDR1 is SNHLY and CDR2 FYNNEI. The DNA of the CDR3 is TGTGCCATCCAGGACAGCAGGAATGAAAAACTGTTTTTT. It specifies CAIQDSRNEKLFF.

This clonotype was picked up a small number of times. The chain links TRBV15 to TRBJ2-3, with 13 bases matching TRBD2. Germline CDR1 LNHNV, CDR2 YYDKDF (reference sequence). V was clipped by 4 bases and J by 9 bases; unmatched bases: 7. CDR3 size: 15 residues. The CDR3 coding sequence is TGTGCCACCAGCACCTTAGGACTAGCGGGAGTAACGCAGTATTTT. Translating it yields CATSTLGLAGVTQYF.

Note on this clonotype: A much larger clone differs from this one at a single base, so this may be a read error. This chain uses TRBV20-1 with TRBJ2-5; D ambiguous. The better agreement between TRBJ2-1 and the DNA end casts doubt on the J call. The V gene's germline CDR1 is DFQATT and CDR2 SNEGSKA (reference sequence). The CDR3 totals 14 residues. Here the CDR3 reads CSARDLRRLNEQFF. For the CDR3, the DNA is TGCAGTGCTAGAGATCTTCGGCGTCTAAATGAGCAGTTCTTC.

This clonotype has more than one count but fewer than ten. The J gene is TRBJ1-1, the V gene TRBV20-1, with no clear D. V shed 0 bases and J shed 8 bases, with 16 bases lying between them. The CDR3 has 14 residues. Germline-derived CDR1 and CDR2 are DFQATT and SNEGSKA (reference sequence). CDR3 sequence reads: CSARDRISFTEAFF. DNA of the CDR3: TGCAGTGCTAGAGACAGGATTTCTTTCACCGAAGCTTTCTTT.

The V and J genes are TRBV29-1 and TRBJ2-3; 7 positions agree with TRBD1. Germline CDR1 and CDR2: SQVTM and ANQGSEA. With V trimmed by 3 bases and J by 14 bases, 11 bases remained unmatched. The CDR3 is 12 residues long. The CDR3 reads CSVDLGQSLGYF. In DNA, the CDR3 is TGCAGCGTTGATTTGGGACAGAGCCTTGGGTATTTT.

There are a few counts of this clonotype. This sequence joins TRBV28 and TRBJ1-6; the D is unclear. Germline assignment: CDR1 MDHEN and CDR2 SYDVKM. The CDR3 is 13 amino acids. V dropped 2 bases and J dropped 7 bases, with 6 bases sitting between them. CDR3 bases: TGTGCCAGCAGTTTAGACGCAAATTCACCCCTCCACTTT. The encoded protein is CASSLDANSPLHF.

This clonotype was observed a handful of times. V usage is TRBV29-1 and J usage is TRBJ2-1; 13 bases agree with TRBD2. V gave up 7 bases and J gave up 4 bases; unmatched junction bases: 4. Germline V CDR1 and CDR2: SQVTM, ANQGSEA. This CDR3 has 14 residues. This chain's CDR3 is CSAATSGRYNEQFF. CDR3 nucleotides: TGCAGCGCCGCGACTAGCGGGAGGTACAATGAGCAGTTCTTC.

The rearrangement joins TRBV5-5 to TRBJ1-2; D is undetermined. Germline lookup yields CDR1 SGHKS and CDR2 YYEKEE (reference sequence). The ends were cut back, 5 bases at V and 4 bases at J, with 12 bases in the middle. This CDR3 has 13 amino acids. CDR3 in amino acids: CASRVTEPYGYTF. The DNA of the CDR3 is TGTGCCAGCAGGGTCACGGAGCCCTATGGCTACACCTTC. The full variable domain, with the rest looked up from reference TRBV5-5 and TRBJ1-2, is DAGVTQSPTHLIKTRGQQVTLRCSPISGHKSVSWYQQVLGQGPQFIFQYYEKEERGRGNFPDRFSARQFPNYSSELNVNALLLGDSALYLCASRVTEPYGYTFGSGTRLTVV.

This clonotype was counted only a few times. The chain links TRBV7-2 to TRBJ2-5; possible D gene TRBD1, 6 bases. The closer fit of TRBJ2-7 to the DNA end suggests the J call may be wrong. Germline assignment: CDR1 SGHTA and CDR2 FQGNSA. The CDR3 has 13 amino acids. The CDR3 coding sequence is TGTGCCAGCAGCACGACAGGACCCTACGAGCAGTACTTC. It yields the protein CASSTTGPYEQYF.

The chain has TRBV20-1 and TRBJ2-5; 7 bases fit TRBD1. The DNA matches TRBJ2-7 better at its end, which makes the J call doubtful. The germline V gene encodes CDR1 DFQATT and CDR2 SNEGSKA (reference sequence). This CDR3 is 14 amino acids long. This CDR3 reads CSATGDSKTYEQYF. The CDR3 nucleotides read TGCAGTGCTACCGGGGACAGCAAAACCTACGAGCAGTACTTC.

This clonotype was seen a handful of times. This chain uses TRBV6-2 or TRBV6-3 with TRBJ2-3, with 10 bases aligning to TRBD2. Germline lookup yields CDR1 MNHEY and CDR2 SVGEGT. The CDR3 contains 18 residues. Trimming cost V 7 bases and J 0 bases; bases outside gene matches: 13. For the CDR3, the DNA is TGTGCCAGCAAAGAATCTAGCGGGAGTCCTCTAAGCACAGATACGCAGTATTTT. Amino acid sequence: CASKESSGSPLSTDTQYF.

This clonotype was picked up a small number of times. This chain joins TRBV5-1 and TRBJ2-5; D is ambiguous. The DNA end is more similar to TRBJ2-7, so the J call may be wrong. Germline V gene lookup returns CDR1 SGHRS and CDR2 YFSETQ. The CDR3 totals 13 residues. The CDR3 bases are TGCGCCAGCAGCTCCCACGACCCCTACGAGCAGTACTTC. This gives the protein CASSSHDPYEQYF.

This clonotype was seen many times. The rearrangement joins TRBV20-1 to TRBJ2-7, with 8 bases fitting TRBD2. V lost 3 bases, J lost 3 bases, and 7 bases stayed unmatched. The CDR3 loop spans 14 amino acids. The germline V gene encodes CDR1 DFQATT and CDR2 SNEGSKA (reference sequence). The CDR3 spells CSASLGLAGYEQYF. The CDR3 DNA reads TGCAGTGCTAGTCTAGGGCTAGCGGGCTACGAGCAGTACTTC.